These 12 T cell receptor beta chains were sequenced from one sample in a study of blood T cell repertoires in COVID-19. The protocol was immunoSEQ multiplex PCR, while the TCRdb copy is restricted to in-frame clones and leaves out a portion. The profile shows 90,000 to 120,000 clones, 80% to 90% of them singletons. The sequencing input was peripheral blood. Receptors were obtained from a woman aged 80 or over with acute or convalescent COVID-19.

The CDR3 is CASSNPGPPWTGELFF. CDR3 DNA sequence: TGTGCCAGTAGTAATCCAGGGCCACCGTGGACCGGGGAGCTGTTTTTT. The V gene is TRBV19, the J gene TRBJ2-2; D might be TRBD1 (5 bases). This CDR3 contains 16 residues. Germline V lookup: CDR1 LNHDA, CDR2 SQIVND (reference sequence). V was cut by 4 bases and J by 5 bases, with 17 bases left in between.

This clone was seen just once. V is TRBV5-6 and J is TRBJ1-1; 9 nucleotides match TRBD1. Trimming removed 2 bases from V and 4 bases from J; junction bases left unmatched: 6. Germline V gene sequence: CDR1 SGHDT, CDR2 YYEEEE. This CDR3 region has 15 residues. CDR3 nucleotides: TGTGCCAGCAGCTTAGCGGGACAGGGCTTCACTGAAGCTTTCTTT. Translated: CASSLAGQGFTEAFF.

This chain joins TRBV16 and TRBJ1-1, with a tentative D call TRBD1 (5 bases). The CDR3 sequence is 15 residues long. With 0 bases removed from V and 4 bases from J, the gap between germline ends came to 12 bases. Germline V gene data show CDR1 as KGHSY and CDR2 as FQNENV. CDR3 coding DNA: TGTGCCAGCAGCCAATCGCGGGGAAGGGGCACTGAAGCTTTCTTT. Residues: CASSQSRGRGTEAFF.

The rearrangement links TRBV6-5 to TRBJ1-2; 9 bases match TRBD1. The CDR3 spans 15 residues. V was clipped by 2 bases and J by 3 bases; unmatched bases: 4. Germline V gene sequence: CDR1 MNHEY, CDR2 SVGAGI. CDR3: CASSYAGTGHYGYTF. The DNA of the CDR3 is TGTGCCAGCAGTTACGCCGGGACAGGGCACTATGGCTACACCTTC.

The chain links TRBV25-1 to TRBJ2-1; 9 bases match TRBD1. The CDR3 consists of 14 residues. V lost 3 bases and J lost 4; bases outside the gene matches: 1. Germline V lookup: CDR1 MGHDK, CDR2 SYGVNS. CDR3 DNA: TGTGCCAGCAGTGAGGGACAGGGTTACAATGAGCAGTTCTTC. Protein: CASSEGQGYNEQFF.

The chain is built from TRBV28 and TRBJ2-3; the match to TRBD1 covers 8 bases. This CDR3 has 15 amino acids. Germline V gene sequence: CDR1 MDHEN, CDR2 SYDVKM. Trimming took 6 bases from V and 7 from J; bases not matched to a gene: 12. CDR3 region: CASSPGRGTGYTQYF. For the CDR3, the DNA is TGTGCCAGCAGCCCAGGCCGGGGGACAGGCTATACGCAGTATTTT. Looking up the rest from reference TRBV28 and TRBJ2-3 gives the full variable domain: DVKVTQSSRYLVKRTGEKVFLECVQDMDHENMFWYRQDPGLGLRLIYFSYDVKMKEKGDIPEGYSVSREKKERFSLILESASTNQTSMYLCASSPGRGTGYTQYFGPGTRLTVL.

The rearrangement links TRBV28 to TRBJ2-7, with 10 bases lining up with TRBD1. The CDR3 runs 15 residues. V was clipped by 5 bases and J by 4 bases; unmatched bases: 8. Germline loops: CDR1 MDHEN, CDR2 SYDVKM. The CDR3 sequence is CASSLNQGQGYEQYF. CDR3 nucleotide sequence: TGTGCCAGCAGTCTCAACCAGGGACAGGGGTACGAGCAGTACTTC.

The chain is built from TRBV7-8 and TRBJ1-1; 9 nucleotides line up with TRBD1. J was trimmed by 7 bases and V by 4 bases; bases with no gene match: 10. Germline values: CDR1 SGHVS, CDR2 FQNEAQ. The CDR3 totals 15 residues. CDR3 DNA sequence: TGTGCCAGCAGCTCGGGGACAGGGAGGTTTGATGAAGCTTTCTTT. This codes for CASSSGTGRFDEAFF. Based on the CDR3 plus reference TRBV7-8 and TRBJ1-1, the full variable domain is GAGVSQSPRYKVAKRGQDVALRCDPISGHVSLFWYQQALGQGPEFLTYFQNEAQLDKSGLPSDRFFAERPEGSVSTLKIQRTQQEDSAVYLCASSSGTGRFDEAFFGQGTRLTVV.

The rearrangement links TRBV19 to TRBJ2-3; 11 bases fit TRBD2. This CDR3 spans 15 amino acids. Trimming cost V 10 bases and J 3 bases; bases outside gene matches: 9. Germline V gene sequence: CDR1 LNHDA, CDR2 SQIVND (reference sequence). The CDR3 loop is CATSPLAGGTDTQYF. The CDR3 DNA follows: TGTGCCACCTCTCCCTTAGCGGGGGGGACAGATACGCAGTATTTT.

This clone was counted once. This sequence joins TRBV12-3 or TRBV12-4 and TRBJ2-7; no definite D call. The CDR3 totals 11 residues. V was cut by 5 bases and J by 1 base, with 3 bases left in between. For the CDR3, the DNA is TGTGCCAGCAGTCCGTCCTACGAGCAGTACTTC. Amino acids: CASSPSYEQYF.

This clone was counted once. The chain joins TRBV4-1 to TRBJ2-7, with D unclear. The CDR3 totals 13 residues. The germline gives CDR1 MGHRA, CDR2 YSYEKL. V lost 0 bases to trimming and J lost 4 bases, with 7 bases between them. The CDR3 DNA follows: TGCGCCAGCAGCCAAGATTCGGGTTACGAGCAGTACTTC. It codes for CASSQDSGYEQYF.

The chain links TRBV10-3 to TRBJ2-2; 10 nucleotides align to TRBD2. Germline V gene lookup returns CDR1 ENHRY and CDR2 SYGVKD. V gave up 6 bases and J gave up 2 bases; unmatched junction bases: 3. The CDR3 is 15 amino acids. The CDR3 sequence: CAISVAGGNTGELFF. CDR3 sequence (DNA): TGTGCCATCAGCGTAGCGGGGGGTAACACCGGGGAGCTGTTTTTT.